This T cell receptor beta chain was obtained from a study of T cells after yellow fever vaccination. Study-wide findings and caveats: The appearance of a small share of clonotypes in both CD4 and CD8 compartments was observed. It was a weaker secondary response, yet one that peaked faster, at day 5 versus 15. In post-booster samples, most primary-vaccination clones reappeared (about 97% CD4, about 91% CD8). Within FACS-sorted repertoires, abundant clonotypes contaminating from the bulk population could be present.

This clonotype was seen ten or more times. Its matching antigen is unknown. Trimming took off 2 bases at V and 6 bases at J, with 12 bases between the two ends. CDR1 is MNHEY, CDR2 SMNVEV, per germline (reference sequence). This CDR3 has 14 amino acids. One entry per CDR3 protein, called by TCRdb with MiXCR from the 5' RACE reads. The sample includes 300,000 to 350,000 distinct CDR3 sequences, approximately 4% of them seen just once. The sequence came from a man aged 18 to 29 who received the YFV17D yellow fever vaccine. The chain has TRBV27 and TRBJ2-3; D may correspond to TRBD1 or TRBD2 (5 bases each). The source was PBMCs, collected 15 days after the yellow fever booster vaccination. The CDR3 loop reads CASSLTGAMDTQYF. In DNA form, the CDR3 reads TGTGCCAGCAGTTTAACCGGGGCAATGGATACGCAGTATTTT.